A selection of T cell receptor beta chains follows, all from one sample in a study of blood T cell repertoires in COVID-19. Repertoires were generated with immunoSEQ multiplex PCR, while TCRdb's copy carries only in-frame clones and drops some. The table includes more than 250,000 clones, around nine tenths detected once. The sample consisted of PBMCs or T cells enriched from blood (not recorded which). All receptors derive from a young woman who had recovered from COVID-19. Both conserved end residues are part of each CDR3. The D gene is left open where the match is weak. Size values are once, few and many counts, or a class for expanded clones, and some rows have none.

length: 13; D: TRBD1; V: TRBV27; J: TRBJ2-7; size: .; DNA: TGTGCCAGCAATTTACAGGGGGAGTACGAGCAGTACTTC; CDR3: CASNLQGEYEQYF
length: 17; D: .; V: TRBV5-1; J: TRBJ1-1; size: .; DNA: TGCGCCAGCAGCTTGTCTGTCACGGCAGGGGTTCGGAGTGAAGCTTTCTTT; CDR3: CASSLSVTAGVRSEAFF
length: 14; D: TRBD1; V: TRBV6-1; J: TRBJ1-6; size: .; DNA: TGTGCCAGCAGTGCCCCGGGACAGGATTCACCCCTCCACTTT; CDR3: CASSAPGQDSPLHF
length: 13; D: .; V: TRBV6-1; J: TRBJ1-2; size: .; DNA: TGTGCCAGCAGTGAAAACTGGAGTGTGGGCTACACCTTC; CDR3: CASSENWSVGYTF
length: 14; D: TRBD1; V: TRBV28; J: TRBJ2-5; size: .; DNA: TGTGCCAGCAGCAAAATCGACAGGGGAGAGACCCAGTACTTC; CDR3: CASSKIDRGETQYF
length: 15; D: TRBD2; V: TRBV7-2; J: TRBJ2-1; size: once; DNA: TGTGCCAGCAGCCCACTAGCGGACTCCTACAATGAGCAGTTCTTC; CDR3: CASSPLADSYNEQFF
length: 14; D: .; V: TRBV3-1/TRBV3-2; J: TRBJ2-5; size: .; DNA: TGTGCCAGCAGCCAAGATCCCGAGGAGGAGACCCAGTACTTC; CDR3: CASSQDPEEETQYF
length: 17; D: .; V: TRBV21-1; J: TRBJ2-5; size: .; DNA: TGTGCCAGCAGCCCAGGGGTATGTGGCTCAAGCCAAGAGACCCAGTACTTC; CDR3: CASSPGVCGSSQETQYF
length: 15; D: TRBD2; V: TRBV7-3; J: TRBJ2-1; size: .; DNA: TGTGCCAGCAGCCTATTGGGAGGGCCCTACAATGAGCAGTTCTTC; CDR3: CASSLLGGPYNEQFF
length: 16; D: .; V: TRBV2; J: TRBJ1-1; size: .; DNA: TGTGCCAGCAGTGAATGGGCAGACGAAATGAACACTGAAGCTTTCTTT; CDR3: CASSEWADEMNTEAFF
length: 15; D: .; V: TRBV19; J: TRBJ2-7; size: .; DNA: TGTGCCAGTAGTATTTTTGGTTCGAGCTCCTACGAGCAGTACTTC; CDR3: CASSIFGSSSYEQYF
length: 15; D: .; V: TRBV4-1; J: TRBJ1-1; size: .; DNA: TGCGCCAGCAGCCAAGATCAAAGGGGTTGGACTGAAGCTTTCTTT; CDR3: CASSQDQRGWTEAFF
length: 15; D: .; V: TRBV6-5; J: TRBJ1-2; size: .; DNA: TGTGCCAGCAGTTACTCGACCGCAGGGTGGATGGGCTACACCTTC; CDR3: CASSYSTAGWMGYTF
length: 14; D: .; V: TRBV30; J: TRBJ1-1; size: .; DNA: TGTGCCTGGGGGGACACCTACTTGAACACTGAAGCTTTCTTT; CDR3: CAWGDTYLNTEAFF
length: 17; D: .; V: TRBV10-3; J: TRBJ2-4; size: .; DNA: TGTGCCATCAGTGAGTCGTTCAGGGTTTCGGGCAAAAACATTCAGTACTTC; CDR3: CAISESFRVSGKNIQYF
length: 16; D: .; V: TRBV7-8; J: TRBJ1-5; size: .; DNA: TGTGCCAGCAGCCCCCTCGGGCGGGTTAGCAATCAGCCCCAGCATTTT; CDR3: CASSPLGRVSNQPQHF
length: 18; D: .; V: TRBV9; J: TRBJ2-1; size: .; DNA: TGTGCCAGCAGCTCCCGTTTAGCCTCTGACAGAGGCTACAATGAGCAGTTCTTC; CDR3: CASSSRLASDRGYNEQFF
length: 18; D: .; V: TRBV13; J: TRBJ1-6; size: once; DNA: TGTGCCAGCAGCTACAGGGTCTGGGCGAGCTCCTATAATTCACCCCTCCACTTT; CDR3: CASSYRVWASSYNSPLHF
length: 17; D: TRBD1; V: TRBV28; J: TRBJ2-5; size: .; DNA: TGTGCCAGCAGTAAAGGGACAGGGGTAAACCTCATGGAGACCCAGTACTTC; CDR3: CASSKGTGVNLMETQYF
length: 16; D: .; V: TRBV2; J: TRBJ1-2; size: .; DNA: TGTGCCAGTGGGGAGGCTTCCGGGGGTTTGAGCTATGGCTACACCTTC; CDR3: CASGEASGGLSYGYTF
length: 11; D: TRBD1; V: TRBV20-1; J: TRBJ1-2; size: .; DNA: TGCAGTGCTCCGACAGGGGACGGCTACACCTTC; CDR3: CSAPTGDGYTF
length: 19; D: .; V: TRBV1; J: TRBJ2-7; size: .; DNA: TGCACCAGCAGCCCACCCTCCGGGACTAGCGGGGGGAGCTCCTACGAGCAGTACTTC; CDR3: CTSSPPSGTSGGSSYEQYF
length: 17; D: .; V: TRBV6-2/TRBV6-3; J: TRBJ1-1; size: .; DNA: TGTGCCAGCAGTTACTCGATCCGGGACACCCAGAACACTGAAGCTTTCTTT; CDR3: CASSYSIRDTQNTEAFF
length: 13; D: TRBD2; V: TRBV7-2; J: TRBJ2-5; size: .; DNA: TGTGCCAGCCAGGGACCGGGGGGGGAGACCCAGTACTTC; CDR3: CASQGPGGETQYF
length: 16; D: .; V: TRBV27; J: TRBJ1-4; size: .; DNA: TGTGCCAGCAGTTTAGCGTACGGACACCCGGGTAATCAACTGTTTTTT; CDR3: CASSLAYGHPGNQLFF
length: 15; D: .; V: TRBV9; J: TRBJ1-4; size: .; DNA: TGTGCCAGCAGCGTAGACGGGGGGATGAGTGAAAAACTGTTTTTT; CDR3: CASSVDGGMSEKLFF
length: 14; D: TRBD1; V: TRBV4-2; J: TRBJ1-2; size: .; DNA: TGTGCCAGCAGCCAAGCCGACAGGGCGGATGGCTACACCTTC; CDR3: CASSQADRADGYTF
length: 12; D: .; V: TRBV11-3; J: TRBJ1-1; size: .; DNA: TGTGCCAGCAGCTCACAGGATTGGGGTGCTTTCTTT; CDR3: CASSSQDWGAFF
length: 13; D: TRBD1; V: TRBV28; J: TRBJ1-4; size: .; DNA: TGTGCCAGTGGGGGGACAGGGCTTGAAAAACTGTTTTTT; CDR3: CASGGTGLEKLFF
length: 13; D: .; V: TRBV7-3; J: TRBJ2-3; size: .; DNA: TGTGCCAGCAGCCTTGACAGCCCAGATACGCAGTATTTT; CDR3: CASSLDSPDTQYF
length: 15; D: .; V: TRBV9; J: TRBJ1-4; size: once; DNA: TGTGCCAGCAGCGTTTCATACAGGGCGGGTGAAAAACTGTTTTTT; CDR3: CASSVSYRAGEKLFF
length: 11; D: TRBD1; V: TRBV19; J: TRBJ1-2; size: once; DNA: TGTGCCAGTAGAACAGGGGCTGGCTACACCTTC; CDR3: CASRTGAGYTF
length: 15; D: TRBD1; V: TRBV7-3; J: TRBJ2-1; size: .; DNA: TGTGCCAGCACCCTGGGACAGGGGGGATACAATGAGCAGTTCTTC; CDR3: CASTLGQGGYNEQFF
length: 15; D: .; V: TRBV28; J: TRBJ1-5; size: .; DNA: TGTGCCAGCAGTTCCAGGAAGAAGGACAATCAGCCCCAGCATTTT; CDR3: CASSSRKKDNQPQHF
length: 18; D: TRBD2; V: TRBV7-2; J: TRBJ2-3; size: .; DNA: TGTGCCAGCAGCCTTCCAACGGATAGCGGGACTTACACAGATACGCAGTATTTT; CDR3: CASSLPTDSGTYTDTQYF
length: 15; D: TRBD1; V: TRBV24-1; J: TRBJ1-1; size: .; DNA: TGTGCCACCAGTGATCCTAGGACAGGGGACACTGAAGCTTTCTTT; CDR3: CATSDPRTGDTEAFF
length: 15; D: TRBD1; V: TRBV2; J: TRBJ1-4; size: .; DNA: TGTGCCAGCAGTTCGACAGGGGGCCTCGGTGAAAAACTGTTTTTT; CDR3: CASSSTGGLGEKLFF
length: 15; D: .; V: TRBV5-6; J: TRBJ2-1; size: .; DNA: TGTGCCAGCAGCTTTGCGTCCTTATCGTACAATGAGCAGTTCTTC; CDR3: CASSFASLSYNEQFF
length: 14; D: .; V: TRBV7-9; J: TRBJ1-2; size: .; DNA: TGTGCCAGCAGCTTCGAGGGCTGGACCTATGGCTACACCTTC; CDR3: CASSFEGWTYGYTF
length: 11; D: .; V: TRBV13; J: TRBJ2-7; size: .; DNA: TGTGCCAGCAGCCACAACTACGAGCAGTACTTC; CDR3: CASSHNYEQYF
length: 13; D: .; V: TRBV5-1; J: TRBJ1-2; size: .; DNA: TGCGCCAGCAGCCCGGTGGGGCTGGGGGGCTACACCTTC; CDR3: CASSPVGLGGYTF
length: 17; D: TRBD2; V: TRBV7-2; J: TRBJ2-1; size: medium-sized; DNA: TGTGCCAGCAGCCATCGTGGGGTAGCGGGCGGGGTCGATGAGCAGTTCTTC; CDR3: CASSHRGVAGGVDEQFF
length: 13; D: .; V: TRBV18; J: TRBJ1-1; size: .; DNA: TGTGCCAGCTCACCTCCTACGGGAACTGAAGCTTTCTTT; CDR3: CASSPPTGTEAFF
length: 13; D: TRBD1; V: TRBV27; J: TRBJ1-2; size: .; DNA: TGTGCCAGCAGTCCTGGACAGGGCGGTGGCTACACCTTC; CDR3: CASSPGQGGGYTF
length: 14; D: TRBD1; V: TRBV6-5; J: TRBJ1-1; size: .; DNA: TGTGCCAGCAGTTCGGGACAGGTGAACACTGAAGCTTTCTTT; CDR3: CASSSGQVNTEAFF
length: 15; D: TRBD1; V: TRBV10-2; J: TRBJ2-7; size: .; DNA: TGCGCCAGCAGTGAGACAAGGACAGGGCCCTACGAGCAGTACTTC; CDR3: CASSETRTGPYEQYF
length: 19; D: TRBD1; V: TRBV4-1; J: TRBJ1-4; size: .; DNA: TGCGCCAGCAGCCACCGGGACAGGGGCGCCACTGCAACTAATGAAAAACTGTTTTTT; CDR3: CASSHRDRGATATNEKLFF
length: 16; D: .; V: TRBV11-3; J: TRBJ1-1; size: once; DNA: TGTGCCAGCAGCTTAGATCGGGTCTACATGAACACTGAAGCTTTCTTT; CDR3: CASSLDRVYMNTEAFF
length: 16; D: .; V: TRBV7-9; J: TRBJ2-2; size: few; DNA: TGTGCCAGCAGCTCGTTAGCGGCAATCAACACCGGGGAGCTGTTTTTT; CDR3: CASSSLAAINTGELFF
length: 15; D: .; V: TRBV27; J: TRBJ2-1; size: .; DNA: TGTGCCAGCAGTTTGGAGGCTAGCTCCTACAATGAGCAGTTCTTC; CDR3: CASSLEASSYNEQFF
length: 17; D: TRBD2; V: TRBV9; J: TRBJ2-1; size: .; DNA: TGTGCCAGCAGCGTAGCTCCCCAGCGGGGGGGTGGGAATGAGCAGTTCTTC; CDR3: CASSVAPQRGGGNEQFF
length: 13; D: .; V: TRBV7-3; J: TRBJ1-1; size: .; DNA: TGTGCCAGCAGCCTAAGCACAGGGACTGAAGCTTTCTTT; CDR3: CASSLSTGTEAFF
length: 15; D: .; V: TRBV7-9; J: TRBJ2-2; size: .; DNA: TGTGCCAGCAGCCCCGGGACACTGAACACCGGGGAGCTGTTTTTT; CDR3: CASSPGTLNTGELFF
length: 24; D: .; V: TRBV12-2; J: TRBJ2-1; size: .; DNA: TGTGCAAGTCGCGGACGACCTCGAAGGGGTGGAAGAGGGAGGACTAGCGGGAGGAGGAATGAGCAGTTCTTC; CDR3: CASRGRPRRGGRGRTSGRRNEQFF
length: 15; D: .; V: TRBV4-3; J: TRBJ1-2; size: .; DNA: TGCGCCAGCAGCTGCCCCAGCAGGGTACCTGATGGCTACACCTTC; CDR3: CASSCPSRVPDGYTF
length: 16; D: .; V: TRBV7-2; J: TRBJ2-1; size: few; DNA: TGTGCCAGCAGCTTATGGTGGCAGTGGCCGAGGAATGAGCAGTTCTTC; CDR3: CASSLWWQWPRNEQFF
length: 15; D: .; V: TRBV15; J: TRBJ1-4; size: .; DNA: TGTGCCACCAGCAGTAGGGGCGGCGTAGATGAAAAACTGTTTTTT; CDR3: CATSSRGGVDEKLFF